A selection of T cell receptor beta chains follows, all from one sample in a study of blood T cell repertoires in COVID-19. Here immunoSEQ multiplex PCR was the method, and the copy in TCRdb shows in-frame clones only, minus some. The sample records roughly 320,000 clones, 85% to 90% being singletons. Sequenced: peripheral blood. Every receptor here comes from a woman in her forties or fifties with COVID-19, enrolled during active disease. Both conserved end residues are part of each CDR3. The D gene is left open where the match is weak.

TRBV19	.	CASSRDIIYNEQFF
TRBV7-8	.	CASSLQGAQGSPLHF
TRBV7-9	TRBD2	CASSFAPAGGTDTQYF
TRBV12-5	.	CASGPQGIGTGELFF
TRBV5-1	TRBD2	CASGRGNEQFF
TRBV5-1	.	CASSFTSKGPEQYF
TRBV9	TRBD2	CASSVAGEGQETQYF
TRBV14	TRBD1	CASSPPGTVPYEQYF
TRBV7-3	TRBD2	CASSFPRTSGHTNTGELFF
TRBV20-1	.	CSARGLEAFF
TRBV9	TRBD2	CASSVQGAWTSGRAETQYF
TRBV2	TRBD1	CASIPQGAVNTEAFF
TRBV6-2/TRBV6-3	TRBD1	CASSYSFTTGLIGGYTF
TRBV10-3	TRBD1	CAISESTPSDRVETF
TRBV6-1	TRBD2	CASSVGLAGRAGELFF